Listed below are T cell receptor beta chains from one sample, sequenced in a study of neoadjuvant anti-PD-1 for oral cavity cancer. Assay: immunoSEQ multiplex PCR; the TCRdb copy retains only in-frame clones and omits some. The table records tens of thousands of clones, 84% of them present only once. The sample was PBMCs, taken before nivolumab (anti-PD-1) treatment. The receptors were gathered from a person aged 35 to 85 with oral cavity squamous cell carcinoma. Both conserved end residues are part of each CDR3. D genes are given only for firm matches. For some rows the clone size is stated as once, few or many, or as a class when expanded; others skip it.

cdr3_length j_call v_call clone_size d_call cdr3_aa cdr3_nt
14 TRBJ2-5 TRBV6-1 . TRBD1 CASREGQGKETQYF TGTGCCAGCAGAGAGGGACAGGGGAAGGAGACCCAGTACTTC
16 TRBJ1-1 TRBV6-1 . . CASSEARGDGYTEAFF TGTGCCAGCAGTGAAGCGCGGGGAGACGGATACACTGAAGCTTTCTTT
13 TRBJ2-7 TRBV10-3 . TRBD2 CAISDGRTHEQYF TGTGCCATCAGTGACGGGAGGACCCACGAGCAGTACTTC
16 TRBJ1-1 TRBV18 . TRBD1 CASSPTGQGAGTEAFF TGTGCCAGCTCACCGACGGGACAGGGGGCGGGCACTGAAGCTTTCTTT
14 TRBJ1-4 TRBV19 few TRBD1 CASNPTGQYEKLFF TGTGCCAGTAATCCGACAGGGCAATATGAAAAACTGTTTTTT
16 TRBJ1-2 TRBV7-8 . . CASSQTLNWTPYGYTF TGTGCCAGCAGCCAGACTTTGAATTGGACACCCTATGGCTACACCTTC
14 TRBJ1-2 TRBV6-5 few TRBD1 CASSKRQGEDGYTF TGTGCCAGCAGTAAACGACAGGGGGAAGATGGCTACACCTTC
15 TRBJ2-3 TRBV9 . TRBD2 CASSAGLAGESTQYF TGTGCCAGCAGCGCAGGACTAGCGGGAGAATCTACGCAGTATTTT
16 TRBJ2-7 TRBV27 . TRBD1 CASIARSGTGDYEQYF TGTGCCAGCATCGCAAGGTCCGGGACAGGGGACTACGAGCAGTACTTC
14 TRBJ2-4 TRBV30 . . CAWSVAGSPNIQYF TGTGCCTGGAGTGTTGCGGGGAGCCCAAACATTCAGTACTTC
14 TRBJ1-2 TRBV11-2 . TRBD1 CASSFRQGVDGYTF TGTGCCAGCAGCTTCAGACAGGGGGTGGATGGCTACACCTTC
14 TRBJ1-5 TRBV5-1 . . CASSLEGRGQPQHF TGCGCCAGCAGCTTGGAGGGGCGGGGACAGCCCCAGCATTTT
16 TRBJ1-5 TRBV4-1 . . CASSQDLTQSNQPQHF TGCGCCAGCAGCCAAGATTTAACCCAAAGCAATCAGCCCCAGCATTTT
16 TRBJ2-5 TRBV6-5 . . CASSYSRTIGQETQYF TGTGCCAGCAGTTACTCGAGGACCATAGGCCAAGAGACCCAGTACTTC
17 TRBJ2-2 TRBV7-9 . TRBD1 CASSLALGTGTTGELFF TGTGCCAGCAGCTTAGCGCTTGGGACAGGGACCACCGGGGAGCTGTTTTTT
13 TRBJ1-3 TRBV29-1 . . CSVDEGSGNTIYF TGCAGCGTTGACGAGGGGTCTGGAAACACCATATATTTT
15 TRBJ2-7 TRBV16 . . CASSQQQAQGGQLYF TGTGCCAGCAGCCAACAACAAGCCCAGGGCGGGCAACTTTACTTC
13 TRBJ2-2 TRBV10-3 . . CAISLANTGELFF TGTGCCATCAGTTTAGCAAACACCGGGGAGCTGTTTTTT
12 TRBJ1-1 TRBV11-2 . TRBD1 CASSTGVTKAFF TGTGCCAGCAGCACAGGGGTAACTAAAGCTTTCTTT
14 TRBJ2-5 TRBV10-3 . . CAISDPALGETQYF TGTGCCATCAGTGACCCGGCCCTCGGGGAGACCCAGTACTTC
16 TRBJ2-1 TRBV29-1 . TRBD1 CSVGSPGTGSYNEQFF TGCAGCGTTGGGTCCCCCGGGACAGGGTCCTACAATGAGCAGTTCTTC
14 TRBJ2-7 TRBV4-1 . TRBD2 CASSLLLATYEQYF TGCGCCAGCAGCCTTCTACTAGCGACCTACGAGCAGTACTTC
20 TRBJ2-3 TRBV7-3 . TRBD2 CASSLPRHFRLAGGPDTQYF TGTGCCAGCAGCTTACCCCGCCACTTCCGACTAGCGGGAGGGCCAGATACGCAGTATTTT
15 TRBJ2-7 TRBV11-2 . . CASSLGGGSSYEQYF TGTGCCAGCAGCTTAGGGGGCGGTTCCTCCTACGAGCAGTACTTC
16 TRBJ2-5 TRBV6-5 . TRBD1 CASSYSLRGHGETQYF TGTGCCAGCAGTTACTCGCTCAGGGGGCACGGGGAGACCCAGTACTTC
15 TRBJ1-1 TRBV11-2 . . CASSSSMGASTEAFF TGTGCCAGCAGCTCTTCGATGGGGGCGAGTACTGAAGCTTTCTTT
16 TRBJ1-5 TRBV27 . . CASSSPPAGHNQPQHF TGTGCCAGCAGTTCTCCGCCGGCAGGACACAATCAGCCCCAGCATTTT
15 TRBJ1-3 TRBV7-9 . . CASSKLQSSGNTIYF TGTGCCAGCAGCAAGCTTCAGAGCTCTGGAAACACCATATATTTT
14 TRBJ2-1 TRBV2 . . CASSSQTGRIEQFF TGTGCCAGCAGCTCCCAGACCGGAAGGATCGAGCAGTTCTTC
17 TRBJ2-7 TRBV4-1 . TRBD1 CASSRPGTGFHSYEQYF TGCGCCAGCAGCCGACCCGGGACAGGGTTTCACTCCTACGAGCAGTACTTC
12 TRBJ2-3 TRBV5-6 . TRBD1 CASSVGQGWQYF TGTGCCAGCAGCGTGGGACAGGGGTGGCAGTATTTT
15 TRBJ2-1 TRBV7-2 . TRBD2 CASRRISGSKNEQFF TGTGCCAGCAGGCGAATTAGCGGGAGTAAAAATGAGCAGTTCTTC
14 TRBJ1-1 TRBV6-1 . TRBD1 CASSIQGENTEAFF TGTGCCAGTTCCATTCAGGGGGAAAACACTGAAGCTTTCTTT
15 TRBJ2-3 TRBV5-1 few . CASSWEALAGDTQYF TGCGCCAGCAGCTGGGAAGCACTAGCTGGGGATACGCAGTATTTT
13 TRBJ1-5 TRBV6-5 . . CASRQGLNQPQHF TGTGCCAGCCGGCAGGGTCTCAATCAGCCCCAGCATTTT
14 TRBJ1-5 TRBV30 . . CAWKRGGIDQPQHF TGTGCCTGGAAGCGGGGGGGAATTGATCAGCCCCAGCATTTT
16 TRBJ2-7 TRBV5-8 . . CASSFSVGTLSYEQYF TGTGCCAGCAGCTTTTCGGTAGGGACCCTCTCCTACGAGCAGTACTTC
13 TRBJ1-1 TRBV11-3 . . CASSLRGGTEAFF TGTGCCAGCAGCTTGAGAGGGGGGACTGAAGCTTTCTTT
13 TRBJ2-1 TRBV6-5 . TRBD1 CASRASGGTEQFF TGTGCCAGCAGGGCCTCAGGGGGCACTGAGCAGTTCTTC
15 TRBJ1-1 TRBV5-3 . TRBD1 CARREVGGQVTEAFF TGTGCCAGGAGAGAAGTCGGGGGACAGGTCACTGAAGCTTTCTTT
18 TRBJ2-7 TRBV15 . TRBD2 CATSHWGGLAGLPYEQYF TGTGCCACCAGCCACTGGGGAGGACTAGCGGGATTACCCTACGAGCAGTACTTC
13 TRBJ2-1 TRBV7-3 . . CASSLTAYNEQFF TGTGCCAGCAGCTTGACAGCCTACAATGAGCAGTTCTTC
12 TRBJ2-6 TRBV9 . . CASSEIPGVLTF TGTGCCAGTAGCGAGATCCCAGGGGTTTTGACTTTC
16 TRBJ2-5 TRBV7-3 . TRBD2 CASSDLAGGPGETQYF TGTGCCAGCAGCGACTTAGCGGGAGGGCCTGGAGAGACCCAGTACTTC
15 TRBJ2-3 TRBV27 . TRBD2 CASSHLGLASDTQYF TGTGCCAGCAGTCACCTGGGACTAGCGTCAGATACGCAGTATTTT
16 TRBJ1-2 TRBV4-1 . . CASSQDRPGSSYGYTF TGCGCCAGCAGCCAAGATCGCCCAGGGAGCTCCTATGGCTACACCTTC
13 TRBJ1-1 TRBV5-4 few . CASSPDMGEGAFF TGTGCCAGCAGCCCCGATATGGGGGAAGGAGCTTTCTTT
16 TRBJ2-2 TRBV13 . . CASSLGGATNTGELFF TGTGCCAGCAGCTTAGGGGGAGCGACGAACACCGGGGAGCTGTTTTTT
14 TRBJ2-2 TRBV9 . . CASSVVSNTGELFF TGTGCCAGCAGCGTAGTTTCGAACACCGGGGAGCTGTTTTTT
14 TRBJ2-1 TRBV29-1 . . CSGRGLGLDNEQFF TGCAGCGGCCGGGGGCTGGGACTCGACAATGAGCAGTTCTTC
16 TRBJ2-2 TRBV5-1 . . CASSVTGTTNTGELFF TGCGCCAGCAGCGTTACCGGGACAACGAACACCGGGGAGCTGTTTTTT